This TCR beta chain was sequenced for a study of cytomegalovirus exposure and HLA in healthy donors. General study points: Segments of the TCR beta V type were, in most cases, productive about 87% or about 30% of the time in an earlier analysis. 87-base-pair reads could not separate some V segments, including TRBV6-2 and TRBV6-3. CMV serostatus was the only recorded immune exposure for donors.

The primer mix had 60 Vbeta and 13 Jbeta primers. Produced via immunoSEQ multiplex PCR; TCRdb's table is partial and in-frame only. The sample lists 150,000 or so clones, around 80% occurring once. J lost 4 bases, V lost 6 bases, and 9 bases had no gene match. The CDR3 consists of 17 residues. The germline CDR1 and CDR2 sequences are MGHDK and SYGVNS. This clone occurred once. Its antigen is still unknown. This clonotype was obtained from a man aged 25-45 years in good health and CMV-seropositive. The rearrangement joins TRBV25-1 to TRBJ2-2; 12 nucleotides line up with TRBD1. The sequenced sample was PBMCs. CDR3 protein: CASRAGTGGEGTGELFF. The DNA of the CDR3 is TGTGCCAGCAGGGCCGGGACAGGGGGCGAGGGCACCGGGGAGCTGTTTTTT.